This T cell receptor beta chain was retrieved from a study of somatic mutations in cytotoxic T cells in rheumatoid arthritis. In the study overall: Prior to any treatment and right after diagnosis, patient blood (over 29 ml EDTA) was drawn. Some V beta antibody-stained T-cell populations were flow-sorted at nearly 100% purity, including V beta1+ cells sequenced for TCRB. Regarding the study as a whole: The largest CD8+ clone made up over 20% of CD8+ cells in about an eighth of the 65 patients.

This clone occurred once. What it binds is unknown. Here immunoSEQ multiplex PCR was the method, and the copy in TCRdb shows in-frame clones only, minus some. The repertoire has 16,000 or so clones, approximately 79% of them found once; the top ten carry about 22%. Positively selected by magnetic beads, CD4+ and CD8+ cells were purity-checked by flow cytometry. Input material: CD8+ T cells sorted from blood. This clonotype was sampled from an adult with rheumatoid arthritis.

The CDR3 is CASSFNRVYEQYF. In nucleotides, the CDR3 is TGTGCCAGCAGTTTTAACAGGGTCTACGAGCAGTACTTC. The chain uses TRBV27 and TRBJ2-7; a possible D gene is TRBD1 (6 bases). CDR1 MNHEY and CDR2 SMNVEV come from the germline V gene (reference sequence). Trimming removed 3 bases at V and 3 bases at J, with 9 bases between. This CDR3 comprises 13 residues.